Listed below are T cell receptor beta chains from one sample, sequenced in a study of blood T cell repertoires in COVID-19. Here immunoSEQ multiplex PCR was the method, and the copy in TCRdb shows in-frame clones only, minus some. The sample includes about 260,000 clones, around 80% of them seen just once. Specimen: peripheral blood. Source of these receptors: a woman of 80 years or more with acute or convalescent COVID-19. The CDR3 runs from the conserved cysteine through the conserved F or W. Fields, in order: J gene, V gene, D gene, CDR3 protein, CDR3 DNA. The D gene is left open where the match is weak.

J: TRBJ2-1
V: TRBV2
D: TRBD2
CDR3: CASNPTSGGASEQFF
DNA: TGTGCCAGCAACCCGACTAGCGGGGGGGCTAGTGAGCAGTTCTTC

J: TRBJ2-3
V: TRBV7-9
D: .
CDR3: CASSIQGGSDTQYF
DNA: TGTGCCAGCAGTATTCAAGGCGGCTCAGATACGCAGTATTTT

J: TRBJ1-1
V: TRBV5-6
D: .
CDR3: CASSRQQQAFF
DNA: TGTGCCAGCAGTCGACAGCAACAAGCTTTCTTT

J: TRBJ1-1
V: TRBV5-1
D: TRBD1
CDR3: CASSLLGTGASNTEAFF
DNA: TGCGCCAGCAGCTTGTTGGGGACAGGGGCTTCGAACACTGAAGCTTTCTTT

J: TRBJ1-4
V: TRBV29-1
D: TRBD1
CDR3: CSGGQGVVNEKLFF
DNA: TGCAGCGGGGGACAGGGAGTGGTGAATGAAAAACTGTTTTTT

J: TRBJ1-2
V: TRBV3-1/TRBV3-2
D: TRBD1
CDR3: CASSPQGAQDGYTF
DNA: TGTGCCAGCAGCCCACAGGGGGCGCAGGATGGCTACACCTTC

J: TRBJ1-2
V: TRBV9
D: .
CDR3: CASSPAQGSYGYTF
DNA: TGTGCCAGCAGCCCGGCCCAGGGCAGCTATGGCTACACCTTC

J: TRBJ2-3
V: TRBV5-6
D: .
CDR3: CASSLVRAGETQYF
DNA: TGTGCCAGCAGCTTGGTGCGGGCCGGGGAAACGCAGTATTTT

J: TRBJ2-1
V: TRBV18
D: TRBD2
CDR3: CASSPQRTSGSHEQFF
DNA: TGTGCCAGCTCACCACAACGGACTAGCGGGAGCCATGAGCAGTTCTTC

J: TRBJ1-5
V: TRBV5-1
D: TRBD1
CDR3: CASSPGTGEYQPQHF
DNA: TGCGCCAGCAGCCCTGGGACAGGGGAGTATCAGCCCCAGCATTTT

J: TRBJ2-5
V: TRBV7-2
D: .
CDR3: CASSLAGPRGETQYF
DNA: TGTGCCAGCAGCTTAGCGGGGCCTAGGGGAGAGACCCAGTACTTC

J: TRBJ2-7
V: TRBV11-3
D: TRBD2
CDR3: CASSAGDSYEQYF
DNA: TGTGCCAGCAGCGCGGGGGACTCCTACGAGCAGTACTTC